A selection of T cell receptor beta chains follows, all from one sample in a study of breast tumors, draining lymph nodes, adjacent tissues. Each CDR3 protein is one row after TCRdb ran MiXCR on the multiplex PCR reads. Here the sample spans around 290,000 distinct CDR3 sequences, 30% to 35% being singletons. The sequenced sample was axillary lymph node tissue. These receptor sequences come from a female donor with breast cancer. Some clones in this sample may be carry-over from other donors' samples. Each CDR3 is given with its conserved first and last residue. The D gene is left open where the match is weak. Clone size is shown for a subset of rows, as once, few, many or a class of expanded clone.

clone_size j_call d_call v_call cdr3_aa cdr3_nt
. TRBJ2-7 . TRBV27 CASSPLGTPTYEQYF TGTGCCAGCAGCCCCCTCGGGACTCCCACCTACGAGCAGTACTTC
. TRBJ1-5 TRBD1 TRBV6-1 CASSGDSGTGGRQPQHF TGTGCCAGCAGTGGGGACTCCGGGACAGGGGGCAGGCAGCCCCAGCATTTT
many TRBJ2-7 . TRBV11-3 CASSSPLSYEQYF TGTGCCAGCAGCTCGCCCCTCAGCTACGAGCAGTACTTC
. TRBJ1-1 . TRBV29-1 CSVHETGRRNTEAFF TGCAGCGTTCACGAAACGGGACGGAGGAACACTGAAGCTTTCTTT
few TRBJ1-1 . TRBV4-2 CASSQDPRGEGDSEAFF TGTGCCAGCAGCCAAGATCCGCGCGGAGAAGGGGATAGTGAAGCTTTCTTT
many TRBJ2-1 TRBD2 TRBV2 CASSGRLLAGGGGNEQFF TGTGCCAGCAGTGGTAGGCTGCTAGCGGGGGGAGGGGGCAATGAGCAGTTCTTC
. TRBJ1-5 . TRBV29-1 CSLEGVRQPQHF TGCAGCTTAGAGGGGGTACGTCAGCCCCAGCATTTT
many TRBJ2-7 TRBD2 TRBV30 CACVGGKSEQYF TGTGCCTGCGTGGGGGGGAAGTCCGAGCAGTACTTC
many TRBJ2-6 . TRBV5-1 CASSLLQPGANVLTF TGCGCCAGCAGCTTGTTACAGCCTGGGGCCAACGTCCTGACTTTC
many TRBJ2-3 TRBD2 TRBV11-2 CASVTRAGSTDTQYF TGTGCCAGCGTCACCCGAGCGGGAAGCACAGATACGCAGTATTTT
many TRBJ2-7 . TRBV11-2 CASSSHLAWRAFQYF TGTGCCAGCAGCTCCCACTTAGCGTGGAGGGCTTTCCAGTACTTC
. TRBJ2-7 TRBD1 TRBV19 CASETGSYEQYF TGTGCCAGCGAGACAGGGTCCTACGAGCAGTACTTC
many TRBJ1-2 . TRBV11-2 CASSTKTANYGYTF TGTGCCAGCAGCACCAAGACAGCTAACTATGGCTACACCTTC
. TRBJ2-3 TRBD2 TRBV7-2 CASSVLAGAYTDTQYF TGTGCCAGCAGCGTACTAGCGGGAGCGTACACAGATACGCAGTATTTT
. TRBJ2-6 . TRBV14 CASSQDQGSVSGANVLTF TGTGCCAGCAGCCAAGATCAGGGGTCGGTGTCTGGGGCCAACGTCCTGACTTTC
many TRBJ2-1 . TRBV5-1 CASSPGGYYNEQFF TGCGCCAGCAGCCCAGGCGGGTACTACAATGAGCAGTTCTTC
many TRBJ2-7 . TRBV9 CASSPVNGSPYEQYF TGTGCCAGCAGCCCCGTGAACGGGAGTCCCTACGAGCAGTACTTC
many TRBJ1-6 TRBD1 TRBV7-2 CASSFGQGAGSPLHF TGTGCCAGCAGCTTTGGACAGGGAGCCGGTTCACCCCTCCACTTT
few TRBJ2-5 . TRBV11-3 CASSLDPSPPQGTQYF TGTGCCAGCAGCTTAGACCCCTCGCCGCCCCAAGGGACCCAGTACTTC
many TRBJ2-1 TRBD2 TRBV9 CASSGRDYLFDEQFF TGTGCCAGCAGCGGCCGGGACTATCTCTTCGATGAGCAGTTCTTC
. TRBJ1-6 TRBD1 TRBV5-6 CASSSGTGSSYNSPLHF TGTGCCAGCAGCTCCGGGACAGGGAGCTCCTATAATTCACCCCTCCACTTT
many TRBJ2-7 TRBD1 TRBV25-1 CASSGGNRGSYEQYF TGTGCCAGCAGTGGGGGGAACAGGGGCTCCTACGAGCAGTACTTC
many TRBJ2-7 TRBD1 TRBV12-3/TRBV12-4 CASSLGGTGTYEQYF TGTGCCAGCAGTTTAGGCGGGACAGGTACCTACGAGCAGTACTTC
many TRBJ2-3 . TRBV19 CASSTPRGLGTDTQYF TGTGCCAGTAGTACCCCCAGGGGATTGGGAACAGATACGCAGTATTTT